This TCR beta chain was retrieved from a study of cytomegalovirus exposure and HLA in healthy donors. The PCR employed 60 Vbeta primers together with 13 Jbeta primers. Using immunoSEQ multiplex PCR, the repertoire was profiled, and TCRdb retains in-frame clones only, with some absent. The table shows around 150,000 clones, with around 88% occurring only once. Germline V gene lookup returns CDR1 MNHNS and CDR2 SASEGT. V gave up 7 bases and J gave up 2 bases, with 11 bases separating them. The CDR3 length is 13 residues. This clone was counted only a few times. The sample taken for sequencing was PBMCs. This chain uses TRBV6-1 with TRBJ1-1, with no clear D. This receptor was obtained from a woman aged 25 to 39 in good health and CMV-seronegative. The CDR3 nucleotides read TGTGCCAGCACAAGAGCCCCAAACACTGAAGCTTTCTTT. Protein sequence: CASTRAPNTEAFF.